Listed below are T cell receptor beta chains from one sample, sequenced in a study of PD-1 blockade in classical Hodgkin lymphoma. This table comes from immunoSEQ multiplex PCR, and its TCRdb copy is limited to in-frame clones, with some not included. The data show 80,000 to 100,000 clones, 80% to 90% seen once. Sequencing used peripheral blood mononuclear cells (PBMCs), obtained before the second cycle of nivolumab. The receptors originated from a human donor with classical Hodgkin lymphoma. CDR3s include the opening cysteine and the closing phenylalanine or tryptophan. Fields, in order: V gene, clone size, J gene, CDR3 length, D gene, CDR3 DNA, CDR3 protein. The D gene is left open where the match is weak. Some rows mark clone size as missing; the rest say once, few, many or name a class of expanded clone.

TRBV6-6	few	TRBJ1-2	12	NA	TGTGCCAGCACTCAACGGGCGGGTGGCTACACCTTC	CASTQRAGGYTF
TRBV30	NA	TRBJ1-6	12	NA	TGTGCCTGGAGGGGAAGGAATTCACCCCTCCACTTT	CAWRGRNSPLHF
TRBV10-3	NA	TRBJ1-1	15	NA	TGTGCCATCAGTGAGTCCCCTGGACAGATCACTGAAGCTTTCTTT	CAISESPGQITEAFF
TRBV5-1	NA	TRBJ2-1	15	NA	TGCGCCAGCAGTCGGAGGGACAGAGCCTACAATGAGCAGTTCTTC	CASSRRDRAYNEQFF
TRBV2	NA	TRBJ2-2	18	TRBD2	TGTGCCAGCAGTGAAGAGTTTAGCGGGAGGGCCAACACCGGGGAGCTGTTTTTT	CASSEEFSGRANTGELFF
TRBV9	NA	TRBJ2-5	15	TRBD2	TGTGCCAGCAGCGCGAGCGGGATGGGCGGACAGACCCAGTACTTC	CASSASGMGGQTQYF
TRBV11-3	once	TRBJ2-1	15	NA	TGTGCCAGCAGCTTAGACGCGAGCTCCTACAATGAGCAGTTCTTC	CASSLDASSYNEQFF
TRBV23-1	NA	TRBJ2-6	16	NA	TGCGCCAGCAGTCAAGTAGCGGTTTCAGGGGCCAACGTCCTGACTTTC	CASSQVAVSGANVLTF
TRBV2	NA	TRBJ1-4	15	NA	TGTGCCAGCAGTACCTGGGGGACAACTAATGAAAAACTGTTTTTT	CASSTWGTTNEKLFF
TRBV5-4	NA	TRBJ2-7	13	TRBD2	TGTGCCAGCAGCTTGACTAGCGGGAGAGAGCAGTACTTC	CASSLTSGREQYF
TRBV19	NA	TRBJ2-1	12	NA	TGTGCCAGCGGGCGAGGTAGCGGTGAGCAGTTCTTC	CASGRGSGEQFF
TRBV5-1	NA	TRBJ2-1	14	NA	TGCGCCAGCAGGGTGGGGGCGGGAGAGATTGAGCAGTTCTTC	CASRVGAGEIEQFF
TRBV7-6	NA	TRBJ2-7	14	NA	TGTGCCAGCAGCTTAGCAAAACAGGGTTTCGAGCAGTACTTC	CASSLAKQGFEQYF
TRBV7-8	NA	TRBJ2-7	16	TRBD2	TGTGCCAGCAGCGGCCCGGGACTAGCGGGAGTCGCTGAGCAGTACTTC	CASSGPGLAGVAEQYF
TRBV5-1	NA	TRBJ1-2	15	TRBD1	TGCGCCAGCAGCGTTGCGGGACAGGCTTGGGAGGGCTACACCTTC	CASSVAGQAWEGYTF
TRBV9	NA	TRBJ1-1	13	NA	TGTGCCAGCAGCGAGGGGATGGGGTCAGAAGCTTTCTTT	CASSEGMGSEAFF
TRBV11-3	NA	TRBJ2-3	14	NA	TGTGCCAGCAGCTCGGGACTCGGCACAGATACGCAGTATTTT	CASSSGLGTDTQYF
TRBV2	NA	TRBJ2-3	14	NA	TGTGCCAGCAGTGAAGGAGGGGTTACAGATACGCAGTATTTT	CASSEGGVTDTQYF
TRBV27	NA	TRBJ1-2	13	NA	TGTGCCAGCAGACAGGGTCCTAACTATGGCTACACCTTC	CASRQGPNYGYTF
TRBV11-1	NA	TRBJ2-7	15	NA	TGTGCCAGCAGCTTAGGTCGGCAGCTCTCCTACGAGCAGTACTTC	CASSLGRQLSYEQYF
TRBV11-2	NA	TRBJ1-4	16	NA	TGTGCCAGCAGCTTAGGAGTTCATCTTACTAATGAAAAACTGTTTTTT	CASSLGVHLTNEKLFF
TRBV10-3	NA	TRBJ1-1	16	TRBD1	TGTGCCATCAGTGAGGGGATACAGGGGGCGCTTACTGAAGCTTTCTTT	CAISEGIQGALTEAFF
TRBV4-3	NA	TRBJ1-5	13	NA	TGCGCCAGCAGCCAATCAACGGTTCAGCCCCAGCATTTT	CASSQSTVQPQHF
TRBV7-2	NA	TRBJ2-2	12	NA	TGTGCCAGCAGCTCGTACACCGGGGAGCTGTTTTTT	CASSSYTGELFF
TRBV18	NA	TRBJ2-1	15	NA	TGTGCCAGCTCAGGGCTGCGGGCCCCCTACAATGAGCAGTTCTTC	CASSGLRAPYNEQFF
TRBV2	NA	TRBJ2-1	11	NA	TGTGCCAGCACCCCCTACAATGAGCAGTTCTTC	CASTPYNEQFF
TRBV28	NA	TRBJ2-1	14	NA	TGTGCCAGCAGTTTGGGGACACCTTACAATGAGCAGTTCTTC	CASSLGTPYNEQFF
TRBV7-2	NA	TRBJ1-2	14	NA	TGTGCCAGCAGCTTAGTATCGCAGGGCCATGGCTACACCTTC	CASSLVSQGHGYTF
TRBV7-2	NA	TRBJ1-5	16	NA	TGTGCCAGCAGCTTGAGGGTTGGGGGAGACAATCAGCCCCAGCATTTT	CASSLRVGGDNQPQHF
TRBV27	NA	TRBJ2-1	15	NA	TGTGCCAGCAGTTCAGCGGACATCTCCTACAATGAGCAGTTCTTC	CASSSADISYNEQFF
TRBV19	NA	TRBJ1-5	15	NA	TGTGCCAGTAGTATGGCGGGGGGAGGCAATCAGCCCCAGCATTTT	CASSMAGGGNQPQHF
TRBV7-8	NA	TRBJ2-1	16	NA	TGTGCCAGCAGCCACACCTGGGGGGGCCCGGGGAATGAGCAGTTCTTC	CASSHTWGGPGNEQFF
TRBV5-1	NA	TRBJ2-7	14	NA	TGCGCCAGCAGCTTGGGGGATCTAGTGGAGGAGCAGTACTTC	CASSLGDLVEEQYF
TRBV5-1	NA	TRBJ2-7	14	NA	TGCGCCAGCAGAGGCCGGACGGAGTCCTACGAGCAGTACTTC	CASRGRTESYEQYF
TRBV2	NA	TRBJ2-5	17	TRBD1	TGTGCCAGCTTACGATTGGGAGGACAGGGTGGTTTAGAGACCCAGTACTTC	CASLRLGGQGGLETQYF
TRBV6-1	NA	TRBJ1-5	15	TRBD1	TGTGCCAGCACCTTAACAGGGGGCAACCATCAGCCCCAGCATTTT	CASTLTGGNHQPQHF
TRBV21-1	NA	TRBJ2-5	18	NA	TGTGCCAGCAGCAAACTCCTGCAGGGGGCTCTCGACCAAGAGACCCAGTACTTC	CASSKLLQGALDQETQYF
TRBV19	NA	TRBJ2-7	15	TRBD2	TGTGCCAGTAGGGCTCCAGCTAGCGGGAGTTGGGAGCAGTATTTC	CASRAPASGSWEQYF
TRBV4-2	NA	TRBJ2-1	16	TRBD2	TGTGCCAGCAGCCTTAACGAGGCTAGCGGGGTGGATGAGCAGTTCTTC	CASSLNEASGVDEQFF
TRBV11-2	NA	TRBJ1-1	15	NA	TGTGCCAGCAGCTTAGCGGGGGGAGGGAACACTGAAGCTTTCTTT	CASSLAGGGNTEAFF
TRBV6-6	NA	TRBJ1-1	13	NA	TGTGCCAGCAGTTATTCCAGATGGACTGAAGCTTTCTTT	CASSYSRWTEAFF
TRBV11-2	few	TRBJ1-2	14	NA	TGTGCCAGCAGCGTCTATGGGGGCGCCTATGGCTACACCTTC	CASSVYGGAYGYTF
TRBV7-8	NA	TRBJ2-2	14	TRBD1	TGTGCCAGCCACCAGGGGGCTAACACCGGGGAGCTGTTTTTT	CASHQGANTGELFF
TRBV5-1	few	TRBJ2-2	16	TRBD1	TGCGCCAGCAGCTTGTTAGGGACAGTCGACACCGGGGAGCTGTTTTTT	CASSLLGTVDTGELFF